A single sample gave rise to the 21 T cell receptor beta chains below, sequenced in a study of T cells in narcolepsy. Libraries were prepared by immunoSEQ multiplex PCR; TCRdb keeps only in-frame clonotypes and omits some of them. Of 25,000 to 30,000 clones in the sample, around 81% were seen once. Sequenced material: CD45RA- memory CD4+ T cells from PBMCs. These TCRs come from a human donor with narcolepsy.

The gene calls are TRBV6-1 and TRBJ1-1; D is possibly TRBD1 (5 bases). This CDR3 contains 12 residues. Trimming removed 7 bases from V and 4 bases from J, with 10 bases in between. Germline V CDR1 and CDR2: MNHNS, SASEGT. DNA for the CDR3: TGTGCCAGCATTACGGGGCCCACTGAAGCTTTCTTT. This encodes CASITGPTEAFF.

The chain combines TRBV30 with TRBJ1-1; D is possibly TRBD1 (5 bases). The CDR3 is made up of 14 amino acids. The germline V gene encodes CDR1 GTSNPN and CDR2 SVGIG (reference sequence). V shed 1 base and J shed 0 bases, with 9 bases lying between them. This CDR3 reads CAWSATAMNTEAFF. CDR3 nucleotide sequence: TGTGCCTGGAGTGCGACAGCCATGAACACTGAAGCTTTCTTT.

The rearrangement links TRBV4-3 to TRBJ2-7; TRBD2 is a possible D gene (6 bases). Between the trimmed V and J ends, which lost 1 base and 3 bases, there was a span of 13 bases. The CDR3 is 15 amino acids. The germline V gene encodes CDR1 LGHNA and CDR2 YSLEER. The CDR3 coding sequence is TGCGCCAGCAGCCAAGCCATCGGAGGGGTCTACGAGCAGTACTTC. It translates to CASSQAIGGVYEQYF.

This clone was observed a few times. The V call is TRBV4-3, the J call TRBJ1-6; TRBD1 agrees at 7 bases. V shed 2 bases, J shed 6 bases, and the junction held 1 base outside the gene matches. The length of the CDR3 is 14 residues. Germline CDR1 and CDR2: LGHNA and YSLEER. CDR3 coding DNA: TGCGCCAGCAGCCAATGGGACAGTAATTCACCCCTCCACTTT. Its protein product is CASSQWDSNSPLHF.

This clone was detected only once. The chain combines TRBV25-1 with TRBJ2-5; D not certain. Trimming stripped 2 bases from V and 0 bases from J, with 10 bases between. The CDR3 consists of 15 residues. The germline CDR1 and CDR2 sequences are MGHDK and SYGVNS. CDR3 sequence reads: CASSEPSDYQETQYF. For the CDR3, the DNA is TGTGCCAGCAGTGAACCCTCTGATTACCAAGAGACCCAGTACTTC.

The chain joins TRBV11-3 to TRBJ1-1; tentatively, D is TRBD1 (6 bases). CDR1 and CDR2 (germline): SGHNT, YENEEA. The V gene lost 3 bases and the J gene lost 1 base, with 12 bases spanning the gap. This CDR3 region has 15 residues. The CDR3 nucleotides read TGTGCCAGCAGCTTGGCGACAGGCCGGAACACTGAAGCTTTCTTT. Translation: CASSLATGRNTEAFF.

The gene calls are TRBV5-1 and TRBJ1-2; 12 bases agree with TRBD1. V lost 3 bases, J lost 8 bases, and 14 bases stayed unmatched. The germline gives CDR1 SGHRS, CDR2 YFSETQ. The CDR3 runs 17 residues. This CDR3 is CASSSPSAGTGGVGYTF. In nucleotides, the CDR3 is TGCGCCAGCAGCTCCCCCTCAGCCGGGACAGGGGGCGTCGGCTACACCTTC.

V is TRBV18 and J is TRBJ1-4, with D possibly matching TRBD1 (6 bases). The CDR3 contains 15 residues. The germline V and J ends were trimmed by 3 bases and 2 bases, with 10 bases remaining between them. Per germline, CDR1 KGHSH and CDR2 LQKENI. CDR3: CASSPTGITNEKLFF. CDR3 nucleotides: TGTGCCAGCTCACCCACAGGGATCACTAATGAAAAACTGTTTTTT.

This chain joins TRBV28 and TRBJ1-2, with TRBD1 identical over 8 bases. CDR1 and CDR2 (germline): MDHEN, SYDVKM. V lost 5 bases, J lost 6 bases, and 2 bases stayed unmatched. This CDR3 contains 12 residues. DNA of the CDR3: TGTGCCAGCAGTACAGGGGGGGATGGCTACACCTTC. Protein product: CASSTGGDGYTF.

The chain combines TRBV5-1 with TRBJ2-5; D is perhaps TRBD2 (6 bases). The CDR3 is made up of 16 amino acids. The germline V and J ends were trimmed by 0 bases and 1 base, with 13 bases remaining between them. Germline CDR1 SGHRS, CDR2 YFSETQ. CDR3 region: CASSLAIAATQETQYF. DNA for the CDR3: TGCGCCAGCAGCTTGGCAATAGCGGCAACCCAAGAGACCCAGTACTTC.

This clone has more than one count but fewer than ten. This rearrangement joins TRBV5-6 to TRBJ2-7; 7 bases map to TRBD2. CDR1 and CDR2 from the germline V gene are SGHDT and YYEEEE. V shed 4 bases, J shed 3 bases, and the junction held 1 base outside the gene matches. This CDR3 contains 12 residues. CDR3 nucleotides: TGTGCCAGCAGCGGGGGGGTCTACGAGCAGTACTTC. It codes for CASSGGVYEQYF.

The chain employs TRBV6-1 and TRBJ1-6, with D possibly TRBD1 on 5 matching bases. This CDR3 is 17 amino acids long. Trimming left V 0 bases short and J 10 bases short, with 19 bases between. CDR1 is MNHNS and CDR2 is SASEGT in the germline V gene. In nucleotides, the CDR3 is TGTGCCAGCAGTGAAGCGCGGGGCGCCTATGCTCCGTCACCCCTCCACTTT. Translating it yields CASSEARGAYAPSPLHF.

This rearrangement joins TRBV4-1 to TRBJ1-3; the D gene is possibly TRBD1 (5 bases). V lost 1 base to trimming and J lost 0 bases, with 10 bases between them. Germline V gene sequence: CDR1 MGHRA, CDR2 YSYEKL. The CDR3 has 16 amino acids. CDR3 sequence: CASSQVGGTSGNTIYF. CDR3 sequence (DNA): TGCGCCAGCAGCCAAGTGGGTGGGACCTCTGGAAACACCATATATTTT.

V gene TRBV28 combines with J gene TRBJ2-7; TRBD1 aligns across 10 bases. The CDR3 sequence is 15 residues long. With V trimmed by 5 bases and J by 5 bases, 9 bases remained unmatched. Germline V CDR1 and CDR2: MDHEN, SYDVKM. CDR3 nucleotides: TGTGCCAGCAGTGGAAGGGGACAGGGGTATGACGAGCAGTACTTC. Translating gives CASSGRGQGYDEQYF.

V and J are TRBV30 and TRBJ1-1; D unclear. The CDR3 contains 14 residues. CDR1 is GTSNPN and CDR2 is SVGIG in the germline V gene (reference sequence). Trimming stripped 3 bases from V and 1 base from J, with 12 bases between. For the CDR3, the DNA is TGTGCCTGGAGAGGCGGGCAGACGAACACTGAAGCTTTCTTT. It specifies CAWRGGQTNTEAFF.

The rearrangement joins TRBV29-1 to TRBJ1-1; 10 nucleotides match TRBD1. This CDR3 is 12 amino acids long. Germline CDR1 and CDR2: SQVTM and ANQGSEA. The V segment lost 6 bases and the J segment 4 bases; nucleotides outside the gene matches: 2. The CDR3 here is CSVDRGLTEAFF. The CDR3, as DNA: TGCAGCGTAGACAGGGGGCTCACTGAAGCTTTCTTT.

The V and J genes are TRBV7-9 and TRBJ2-4; 14 bases agree with TRBD2. Trimming cost V 1 base and J 0 bases; bases outside gene matches: 5. Germline V gene sequence: CDR1 SEHNR, CDR2 FQNEAQ (reference sequence). This CDR3 spans 19 amino acids. The CDR3: CASSLVTSGGAIAKNIQYF. DNA of the CDR3: TGTGCCAGCAGCTTAGTGACTAGCGGGGGGGCAATAGCCAAAAACATTCAGTACTTC.

V is TRBV7-3 and J is TRBJ1-1, with a weak D call TRBD1 (6 bases). V was shortened by 5 bases and J by 2 bases, with 15 bases between the two germline ends. The CDR3 contains 15 residues. CDR1 and CDR2 from the germline V gene are SGHTA and FQGTGA. The CDR3 DNA follows: TGTGCCAGCAGCCTTTCCGGGACACTCAACACTGAAGCTTTCTTT. Its protein product is CASSLSGTLNTEAFF.

This chain joins TRBV30 and TRBJ2-7; 7 bases line up with TRBD1. Unmatched junction bases numbered 1, after V lost 2 bases and J lost 0 bases. The CDR3 extends over 13 amino acids. The germline CDR1 and CDR2 sequences are GTSNPN and SVGIG (reference sequence). Here the CDR3 reads CAWSPGGSYEQYF. CDR3 in DNA: TGTGCCTGGAGTCCAGGGGGCTCCTACGAGCAGTACTTC.

The V gene is TRBV10-3, the J gene TRBJ1-1; D is perhaps TRBD1 (6 bases). Trimming removed 3 bases at V and 8 bases at J, with 13 bases between. The CDR3 has 13 residues. The germline V gene encodes CDR1 ENHRY and CDR2 SYGVKD. The CDR3 region has the DNA TGTGCCATCAGTGAATTCGGGGGGCACGAAGCTTTCTTT. As protein: CAISEFGGHEAFF.

This clone was counted a single time. The CDR3 DNA follows: TGTGCCAGTAGTCAACATATGACAGGGACGATGACCTACGAGCAGTACTTC. It yields the protein CASSQHMTGTMTYEQYF. The chain recombines TRBV19 with TRBJ2-5; 7 positions agree with TRBD1. The end of the DNA fits TRBJ2-7 better, so the J call may be wrong. This CDR3 spans 17 amino acids. CDR1 and CDR2 from the germline V gene are LNHDA and SQIVND (reference sequence).